A selection of T cell receptor beta chains follows, all from one sample in a study of OX40 agonist ivuxolimab in advanced cancers. Repertoires were generated with immunoSEQ multiplex PCR, while TCRdb's copy carries only in-frame clones and drops some. The data show under 75,000 clones, more than 85% seen once. The input for sequencing was CD4+ or CD8+ T cells sorted from blood, taken in a trial of the OX40 agonist ivuxolimab. Receptor source: an adult with an advanced solid tumor such as melanoma, head and neck, liver or kidney cancer. Both conserved end residues are part of each CDR3. The order of the fields is clone size, J gene, D gene, V gene, CDR3 DNA, CDR3 protein. The D gene is left open where the match is weak. The size of a clone is reported for some rows only, either as once, few or many, or as a class for expanded clones.

abundance: NA; j_gene: TRBJ1-2; d_gene: TRBD1; v_gene: TRBV30; CDR3nt: TGTGCCTGCGGACAGGGGGCAGTGGGCTACACCTTC; CDR3aa: CACGQGAVGYTF
abundance: NA; j_gene: TRBJ2-1; d_gene: NA; v_gene: TRBV19; CDR3nt: TGTGCCAGTAGTACCCTAGCGCTGCCCCTCAGCTCCTACAATGAGCAGTTCTTC; CDR3aa: CASSTLALPLSSYNEQFF
abundance: NA; j_gene: TRBJ1-1; d_gene: NA; v_gene: TRBV6-5; CDR3nt: TGTGCCAGCAGCCTAGGACTTTGGAACACTGAAGCTTTCTTT; CDR3aa: CASSLGLWNTEAFF
abundance: NA; j_gene: TRBJ2-7; d_gene: NA; v_gene: TRBV7-3; CDR3nt: TGTGCCAGCAGCGAATCGACTAGTCTCGGCGAGCAGTACTTC; CDR3aa: CASSESTSLGEQYF
abundance: NA; j_gene: TRBJ2-3; d_gene: TRBD1; v_gene: TRBV27; CDR3nt: TGTGCCAGCAGTGCCGGGACAGGGGTCACAGATACGCAGTATTTT; CDR3aa: CASSAGTGVTDTQYF
abundance: NA; j_gene: TRBJ2-7; d_gene: NA; v_gene: TRBV4-2; CDR3nt: TGTGCCAGCAGCTTTTACGTGGGGGGCCTTATCTACGAGCAGTACTTC; CDR3aa: CASSFYVGGLIYEQYF
abundance: NA; j_gene: TRBJ2-7; d_gene: NA; v_gene: TRBV5-4; CDR3nt: TGTGCCAGCAGCACCACAGGGCAGGCACACTACGAGCAGTACTTC; CDR3aa: CASSTTGQAHYEQYF
abundance: NA; j_gene: TRBJ2-5; d_gene: NA; v_gene: TRBV11-1; CDR3nt: TGTGCCAGCAGCCCGAGGGGAGTTGAGACCCAGTACTTC; CDR3aa: CASSPRGVETQYF
abundance: NA; j_gene: TRBJ1-2; d_gene: NA; v_gene: TRBV10-2; CDR3nt: TGCGCCAGCATAGGCGGCGACTATGGCTACACCTTC; CDR3aa: CASIGGDYGYTF
abundance: NA; j_gene: TRBJ2-7; d_gene: NA; v_gene: TRBV19; CDR3nt: TGTGCCAGTCATTCCGGGACGGTTTCGGGCGAGCAGTACTTC; CDR3aa: CASHSGTVSGEQYF
abundance: NA; j_gene: TRBJ2-1; d_gene: TRBD2; v_gene: TRBV6-6; CDR3nt: TGTGCCAGCAGGCTAGCGGGGGGGCCCAATGAGCAGTTCTTC; CDR3aa: CASRLAGGPNEQFF
abundance: NA; j_gene: TRBJ1-2; d_gene: NA; v_gene: TRBV9; CDR3nt: TGTGCCAGCAGCGTAGTAACCCGGAGTGGCTACACCTTC; CDR3aa: CASSVVTRSGYTF
abundance: NA; j_gene: TRBJ1-1; d_gene: NA; v_gene: TRBV7-6; CDR3nt: TGTGCCACCAGGTCTGGGGAGTGGAACACTGAAGCTTTCTTT; CDR3aa: CATRSGEWNTEAFF
abundance: NA; j_gene: TRBJ1-5; d_gene: NA; v_gene: TRBV4-3; CDR3nt: TGCGCCAGCAGCCAAGATCCCGGGATTGGTCAGCCCCAGCATTTT; CDR3aa: CASSQDPGIGQPQHF
abundance: NA; j_gene: TRBJ2-3; d_gene: NA; v_gene: TRBV7-7; CDR3nt: TGTGCTAGCAGCTTAGGGGCAGGCACAGATACGCAGTATTTT; CDR3aa: CASSLGAGTDTQYF
abundance: NA; j_gene: TRBJ2-1; d_gene: TRBD2; v_gene: TRBV27; CDR3nt: TGTGCCAGCAGTTCGGGACTAGCGGGAATCAATGAGCAGTTCTTC; CDR3aa: CASSSGLAGINEQFF
abundance: NA; j_gene: TRBJ2-4; d_gene: TRBD2; v_gene: TRBV13; CDR3nt: TGTGCCAGCAGCTTAATCCCGGCGGGGGATCCCAAAAACATTCAGTACTTC; CDR3aa: CASSLIPAGDPKNIQYF
abundance: NA; j_gene: TRBJ1-1; d_gene: NA; v_gene: TRBV30; CDR3nt: TGTGCCTGGAGTGTAGACAGGAACACTGAAGCTTTCTTT; CDR3aa: CAWSVDRNTEAFF
abundance: NA; j_gene: TRBJ2-1; d_gene: TRBD2; v_gene: TRBV7-6; CDR3nt: TGTGCCAGCAGCTCCCAGACTAGCGGGGGGTTTAATGAGCAGTTCTTC; CDR3aa: CASSSQTSGGFNEQFF
abundance: few; j_gene: TRBJ1-1; d_gene: NA; v_gene: TRBV6-5; CDR3nt: TGTGCCAGCAGTTACAGGAACACTGAAGCTTTCTTT; CDR3aa: CASSYRNTEAFF
abundance: NA; j_gene: TRBJ1-1; d_gene: NA; v_gene: TRBV9; CDR3nt: TGTGCCAGCAGCCCTGGCAGCAACACTGAAGCTTTCTTT; CDR3aa: CASSPGSNTEAFF
abundance: NA; j_gene: TRBJ2-7; d_gene: NA; v_gene: TRBV7-9; CDR3nt: TGTGCCAGCAGCCACGGACCAAAGGCGCAGTACTTC; CDR3aa: CASSHGPKAQYF
abundance: NA; j_gene: TRBJ2-2; d_gene: NA; v_gene: TRBV7-8; CDR3nt: TGTGCCAGCAGCTTTTACGCCGGGGAGCTGTTTTTT; CDR3aa: CASSFYAGELFF
abundance: NA; j_gene: TRBJ2-1; d_gene: TRBD1; v_gene: TRBV15; CDR3nt: TGTGCCACCAGTGCTTTTTTGGACAGGGGGAACAATGAGCAGTTCTTC; CDR3aa: CATSAFLDRGNNEQFF
abundance: NA; j_gene: TRBJ2-5; d_gene: TRBD2; v_gene: TRBV6-4; CDR3nt: TGTGCCAGCAGTCCGGGACTAGCGGGAGAAGAGACCCAGTACTTC; CDR3aa: CASSPGLAGEETQYF
abundance: NA; j_gene: TRBJ2-7; d_gene: NA; v_gene: TRBV7-8; CDR3nt: TGTGCCAGCAGCTTAGACCCCGGTCGGGGGCGCACGTACGAGCAGTACTTC; CDR3aa: CASSLDPGRGRTYEQYF
abundance: once; j_gene: TRBJ2-3; d_gene: NA; v_gene: TRBV19; CDR3nt: TGTGCCAGTAGTATACGTGACAGTTCGATGGATACGCAGTATTTT; CDR3aa: CASSIRDSSMDTQYF